The present T cell receptor (beta chain) was sequenced within a study of regulatory T cells in long-lasting Graves disease. Germline values: CDR1 GTSNPN, CDR2 SVGIG (reference sequence). V lost 5 bases, J lost 2 bases, and 7 bases stayed unmatched. This CDR3 has 16 residues. The sample's time point: newly diagnosed GD, antithyroid drugs for less than 3 months. TCR sequences were obtained from RNA taken from PBMCs. This clonotype was seen more than once but under ten times. CDR3 regions were amplified by Arm-PCR using iRepertoire HTBI primers to build TCR beta libraries. TCRdb re-called the multiplex PCR reads through MiXCR, storing one row per CDR3 protein. The table has about 210,000 distinct CDR3 sequences, approximately 18% seen once. These data also formed part of another study, on T cells in Graves' hyperthyroidism and ophthalmopathy.

The V call is TRBV30, the J call TRBJ2-2; 11 nucleotides align to TRBD2. This clonotype was sampled from a woman in her 30s with Graves disease. Material: peripheral blood mononuclear cells (PBMCs), obtained at new diagnosis, from a patient treated with antithyroid drugs. The chain's CDR3 is CAWALAGGVNTGELFF. CDR3 bases: TGTGCCTGGGCCCTAGCGGGGGGAGTTAACACCGGGGAGCTGTTTTTT.